Reported below is one T cell receptor beta chain. The antigen it recognizes is unknown. The sample holds no much larger clone one base away, and base qualities are not on file. This sample is drawn from a study of vaccination and CD4 T cells after COVID-19 (dated by TCRdb to between 2021 and 2022). Background on the whole study: The convalescent cohort comprised six males and four females, including two Hispanic individuals, seven Caucasians, two Asians and one multiracial person. Participants got two doses of the Pfizer-BioNTech BNT162b2 vaccine (n=8) or two doses of the Moderna mRNA-1273 vaccine (n=2). Post-COVID blood samples from convalescent patients were collected a median of approximately 100 days after diagnosis, with a range of 35 to 161 days. Post-vaccine blood samples were obtained a median of about 77 days after the second vaccine dose, with a range of about 13 to 250 days. The cultures were stimulated with overlapping spike peptide pools from SARS-CoV-2 and from the common cold coronaviruses HCoV-NL63, HCoV-OC43 and HCoV-229E. As controls, cultures received a CEFX viral epitope pool (the positive control), an HIV-1 Nef peptide pool (the negative control), or no peptide at all. In approximately eleven COVID-19 convalescent patients and a handful of infection-naive healthy vaccine recipients, the spike-specific CD4+ TCR repertoire before mRNA vaccination was compared with the repertoire after mRNA vaccination. In an earlier paper using these donors, memory CD4+ T cell crossreactivity between SARS-CoV-2 and common cold coronavirus spike proteins was assessed at the TCR clonotype level.

The full study reports these points: The median number of SARS-CoV-2-reactive clonotypes rose from approximately 20 after infection to some 37 after vaccination, but the change was not significant. The study included relatively few convalescent patients and did not analyze early timepoints after natural infection. In convalescent patients, nearly all vaccine-specific clones (304 of 307) were found to be mono-reactive for SARS-CoV-2 spike rather than cross-reactive with common cold coronaviruses. Among convalescent patients, a median roughly 90% of the SARS-CoV-2-reactive clones seen after vaccination appeared only after vaccination, which suggests priming specific to the vaccine.

The treatment or condition label, read with the paper, signifies: roughly 11-day PBMC culture with coronavirus spike peptide pools or control peptides (ViraFEST assay). CD4+ T cells from unexposed donors were collected before the COVID-19 pandemic (2011-2018). The ViraFEST assay, used in the study, expanded antigen-specific T cells with peptide pools and then identified the expanded clonotypes through TCR sequencing. PBMCs were cultured at fewer than 2.5 million per well in IMDM supplemented with approximately 5.3% human AB serum and about 10 IU/ml IL-2, with approximately 11 ug/ml peptide pools added. Half of the culture medium was replaced with fresh IL-2-containing medium on days 3 and 7. CD4+ T cells were isolated after 10 days of culture through negative selection using the EasySep CD4+ T cell isolation kit. As far as cell numbers permitted, CD4+ T cells from unexposed donors were tested for reactivity against SARS-CoV-2 S and N as well as four spike pools from common cold coronaviruses. PBMCs were separated from whole blood using Ficoll-Paque Plus gradient centrifugation and then either used fresh or cryopreserved at -140C. Each culture condition was generally run in triplicate wells. Leukapheresis product for the unexposed donors was bought commercially.

Libraries came from PCR. DNA from cultured CD4+ T cells was subjected to TCR sequencing with the Oncomine TCR Beta short-read assay at the Johns Hopkins FTIC core. The QIAamp micro DNA kit was used to extract genomic DNA from the cultured CD4+ T cells. The Oncomine TCR Beta libraries from cultured CD4+ T cells were pooled using unique dual indexes and then sequenced on an Illumina iSeq 100. The authors processed their data as follows. Non-productive sequences were filtered out, and CDR3s that did not start with C, did not end with F or W, or were shorter than 7 amino acids were discarded. Antigen-specific clonotypes were identified with the MANAFEST web application by comparing peptide-stimulated wells with reference and other culture wells. An FDR below 0.05, an odds ratio above 5, and a productive frequency above 0.1% in at least two of three replicate wells were required for clones to be considered positive. A clonotype was classed as cross-reactive if the clonotype showed significant expansion both in SARS-CoV-2 spike wells and in at least one common cold coronavirus spike condition. Using R version 3.6.1, CDR3 homology was evaluated through Levenshtein distances (stringdist) along with unrooted phylogenetic trees (ape). The public reads were run again by TCRdb, first through fastp at Q25 and then through MiXCR, and only productive beta chains were kept. Every CDR3 protein is listed once, alongside the most common genes and DNA of its rows. The V and J calls were not made by the authors but by TCRdb's processing. Present in this sample are several thousand distinct CDR3 sequences, more than 50% of which were seen just once. Jointly, the top ten make up about a third of the sample.

The origin of this receptor is a human donor in good health. The sequenced sample consisted of CD4+ T cells from blood, cultured in vitro.

The CDR3 protein sequence reads: CATSSRGTQYF. Read as DNA, the sequence is TGTGCCACCAGTTCTCGAGGTACGCAGTATTTT. The sequence links TRBV24-1 to TRBJ2-3; the D gene is not confidently resolved. V lost 6 bases and J lost 8 bases; the stretch between them is 8 bases long. CDR1 KGHDR and CDR2 SFDVKD are derived from the germline V gene. Measured from the cysteine to the phenylalanine, the CDR3 is 11 residues long. The read is trimmed to its CDR3 DNA, 33 bases read in frame from base 1.